The rows below give T cell receptor beta chains drawn from one sample of a study of T cell repertoires in cytomegalovirus infection. These TCRs are of unknown antigen specificity. TCRdb called the reads again in MiXCR, with one record for every CDR3 protein. The repertoire holds about 770,000 distinct CDR3 sequences, with about 28% as singletons. Sequenced material: cultured CD8+ T cells from PBMCs, taken from culture after CMV antigen stimulation. The receptor source for this set is a human donor in good health (CMV status not recorded). Some clones in this sample may be carry-over from other donors' samples. The CDR3 runs from the conserved cysteine through the conserved F or W. Each record gives: D gene, J gene, V gene, CDR3 protein. A D gene is named only where the DNA matches it firmly.

d_gene: NA; j_gene: TRBJ2-7; v_gene: TRBV7-6; CDR3aa: CASSSRRRGDKQYF
d_gene: TRBD2; j_gene: TRBJ2-3; v_gene: TRBV7-2; CDR3aa: CASSLPPGLAYTDTQYF
d_gene: NA; j_gene: TRBJ2-5; v_gene: TRBV4-1; CDR3aa: CASSQVIGNPQETQYF
d_gene: NA; j_gene: TRBJ2-7; v_gene: TRBV27; CDR3aa: CASSFAGIPFNEQYF
d_gene: TRBD2; j_gene: TRBJ2-7; v_gene: TRBV7-9; CDR3aa: CASSFISGGNYEQYF
d_gene: NA; j_gene: TRBJ1-1; v_gene: TRBV7-9; CDR3aa: CASSSSPSTEAFF
d_gene: NA; j_gene: TRBJ2-3; v_gene: TRBV7-9; CDR3aa: CASSGLNTGTDTQYF
d_gene: NA; j_gene: TRBJ2-1; v_gene: TRBV10-3; CDR3aa: CAISSKGDGIMFF
d_gene: NA; j_gene: TRBJ2-3; v_gene: TRBV6-2/TRBV6-3; CDR3aa: CASSYLRDSTDTQYF
d_gene: TRBD2; j_gene: TRBJ2-1; v_gene: TRBV27; CDR3aa: CATSGLATYNEQFF
d_gene: NA; j_gene: TRBJ1-6; v_gene: TRBV11-2; CDR3aa: CASSLDPPSPLHF
d_gene: TRBD1; j_gene: TRBJ1-6; v_gene: TRBV15; CDR3aa: CATGGTGSDSPLHF
d_gene: NA; j_gene: TRBJ1-2; v_gene: TRBV6-1; CDR3aa: CASTPGGVVGYTF
d_gene: NA; j_gene: TRBJ2-2; v_gene: TRBV7-9; CDR3aa: CASSYFSGELFF
d_gene: NA; j_gene: TRBJ1-2; v_gene: TRBV9; CDR3aa: CASSPLPTF
d_gene: TRBD1; j_gene: TRBJ2-1; v_gene: TRBV19; CDR3aa: CASSRGQGSYNEQFF
d_gene: NA; j_gene: TRBJ2-1; v_gene: TRBV5-4; CDR3aa: CASSLRGTYEQFF
d_gene: TRBD1; j_gene: TRBJ2-1; v_gene: TRBV7-7; CDR3aa: CASSPRTGRDEQFF
d_gene: NA; j_gene: TRBJ1-2; v_gene: TRBV12-3/TRBV12-4; CDR3aa: CATRAGPGYTF
d_gene: TRBD2; j_gene: TRBJ2-1; v_gene: TRBV4-3; CDR3aa: CASSQERIIAGAGEQFF